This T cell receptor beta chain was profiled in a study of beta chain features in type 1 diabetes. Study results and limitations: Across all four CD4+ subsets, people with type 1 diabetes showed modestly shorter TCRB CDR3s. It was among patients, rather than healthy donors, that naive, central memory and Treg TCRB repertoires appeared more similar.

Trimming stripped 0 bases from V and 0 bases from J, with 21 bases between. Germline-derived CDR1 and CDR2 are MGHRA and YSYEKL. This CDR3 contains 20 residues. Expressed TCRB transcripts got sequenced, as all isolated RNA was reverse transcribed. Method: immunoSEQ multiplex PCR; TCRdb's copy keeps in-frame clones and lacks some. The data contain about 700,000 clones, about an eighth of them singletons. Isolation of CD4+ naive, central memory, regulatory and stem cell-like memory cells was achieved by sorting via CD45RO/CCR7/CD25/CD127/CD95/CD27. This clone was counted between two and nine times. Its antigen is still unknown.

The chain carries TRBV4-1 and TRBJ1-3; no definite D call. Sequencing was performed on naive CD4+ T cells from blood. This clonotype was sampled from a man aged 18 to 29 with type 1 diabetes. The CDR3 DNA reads TGCGCCAGCAGCCAAGAAAGGATGCATGGCCGGCCGGTCTCTGGAAACACCATATATTTT. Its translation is CASSQERMHGRPVSGNTIYF.